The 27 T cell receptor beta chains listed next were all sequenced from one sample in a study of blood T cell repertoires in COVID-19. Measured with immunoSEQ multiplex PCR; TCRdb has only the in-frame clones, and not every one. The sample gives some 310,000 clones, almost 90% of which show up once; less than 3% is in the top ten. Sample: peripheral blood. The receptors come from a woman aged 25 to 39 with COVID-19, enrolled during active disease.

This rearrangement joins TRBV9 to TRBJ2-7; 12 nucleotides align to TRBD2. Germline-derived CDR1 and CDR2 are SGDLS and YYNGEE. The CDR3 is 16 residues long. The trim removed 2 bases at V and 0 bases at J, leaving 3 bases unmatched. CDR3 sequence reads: CASSVGGLAGSYEQYF. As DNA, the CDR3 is TGTGCCAGCAGCGTGGGGGGACTAGCGGGCTCCTACGAGCAGTACTTC. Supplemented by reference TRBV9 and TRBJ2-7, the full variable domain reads DSGVTQTPKHLITATGQRVTLRCSPRSGDLSVYWYQQSLDQGLQFLIQYYNGEERAKGNILERFSAQQFPDLHSELNLSSLELGDSALYFCASSVGGLAGSYEQYFGPGTRLTVT.

CDR3 in amino acids: CASSYSTVNSNQPQHF. DNA of the CDR3: TGTGCCAGCAGTTACTCGACAGTAAATAGCAATCAGCCCCAGCATTTT. The chain links TRBV6-6 to TRBJ1-5; D perhaps matches TRBD1 (5 bases). Looked up from germline, CDR1 is MNHNY and CDR2 is SVGAGI (reference sequence). The CDR3 loop spans 16 amino acids. V was pared by 0 bases and J by 0 bases, with 9 bases between.

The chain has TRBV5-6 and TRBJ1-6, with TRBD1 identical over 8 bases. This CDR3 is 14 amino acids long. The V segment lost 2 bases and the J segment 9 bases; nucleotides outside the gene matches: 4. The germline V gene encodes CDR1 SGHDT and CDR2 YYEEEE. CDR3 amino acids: CASSFRQGSSPLHF. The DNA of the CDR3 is TGTGCCAGCAGCTTCCGACAGGGGAGTTCACCCCTCCACTTT.

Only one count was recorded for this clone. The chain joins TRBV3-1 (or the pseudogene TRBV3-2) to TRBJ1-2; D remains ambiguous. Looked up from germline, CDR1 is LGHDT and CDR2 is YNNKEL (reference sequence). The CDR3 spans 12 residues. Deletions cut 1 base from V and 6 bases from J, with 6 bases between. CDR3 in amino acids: CASSQGRDGYTF. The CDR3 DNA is TGTGCCAGCAGCCAAGGTCGGGATGGCTACACCTTC.

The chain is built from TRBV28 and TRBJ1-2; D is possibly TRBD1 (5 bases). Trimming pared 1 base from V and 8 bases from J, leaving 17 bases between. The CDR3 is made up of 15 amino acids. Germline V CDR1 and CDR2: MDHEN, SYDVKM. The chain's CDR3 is CASSLSGARAGGYTF. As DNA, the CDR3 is TGTGCCAGCAGTTTATCCGGGGCCAGGGCGGGAGGCTACACCTTC.

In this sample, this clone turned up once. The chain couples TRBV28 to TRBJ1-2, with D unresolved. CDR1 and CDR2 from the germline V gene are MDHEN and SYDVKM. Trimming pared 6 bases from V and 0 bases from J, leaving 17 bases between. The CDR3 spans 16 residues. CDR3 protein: CASSPISEVPNYGYTF. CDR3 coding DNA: TGTGCCAGCAGCCCCATATCGGAGGTACCTAACTATGGCTACACCTTC.

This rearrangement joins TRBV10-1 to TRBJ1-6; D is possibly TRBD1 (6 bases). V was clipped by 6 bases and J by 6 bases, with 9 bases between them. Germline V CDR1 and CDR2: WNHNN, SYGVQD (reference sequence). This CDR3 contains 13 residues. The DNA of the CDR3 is TGCGCCAGCAGGGACAGCCTTAATTCACCCCTCCACTTT. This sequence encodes CASRDSLNSPLHF.

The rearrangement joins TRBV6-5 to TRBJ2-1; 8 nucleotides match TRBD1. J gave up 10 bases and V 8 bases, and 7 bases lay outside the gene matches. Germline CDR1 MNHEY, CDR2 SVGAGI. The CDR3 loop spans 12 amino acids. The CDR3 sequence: CASGQGHIEQFF. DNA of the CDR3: TGTGCCAGCGGACAGGGTCATATAGAGCAGTTCTTC.

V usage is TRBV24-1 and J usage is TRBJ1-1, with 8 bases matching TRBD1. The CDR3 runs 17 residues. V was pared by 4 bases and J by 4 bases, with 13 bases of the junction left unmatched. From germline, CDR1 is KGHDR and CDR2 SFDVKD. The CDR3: CATSDLDREGWSTEAFF. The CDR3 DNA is TGTGCCACCAGTGACCTGGACAGGGAGGGTTGGAGCACTGAAGCTTTCTTT.

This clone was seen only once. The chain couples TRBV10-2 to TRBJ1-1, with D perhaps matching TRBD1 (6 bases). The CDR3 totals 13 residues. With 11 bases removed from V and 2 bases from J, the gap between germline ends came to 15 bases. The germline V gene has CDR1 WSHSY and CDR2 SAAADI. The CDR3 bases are TGCGCCGGTAAAGGACAGTCCAACACTGAAGCTTTCTTT. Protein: CAGKGQSNTEAFF.

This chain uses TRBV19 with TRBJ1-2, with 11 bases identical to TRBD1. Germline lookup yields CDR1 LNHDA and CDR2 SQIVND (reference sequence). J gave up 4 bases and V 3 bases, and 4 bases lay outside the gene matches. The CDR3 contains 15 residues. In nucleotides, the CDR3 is TGTGCCAGTAGTATGGGACAGGGGGTCGGCTATGGCTACACCTTC. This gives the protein CASSMGQGVGYGYTF.

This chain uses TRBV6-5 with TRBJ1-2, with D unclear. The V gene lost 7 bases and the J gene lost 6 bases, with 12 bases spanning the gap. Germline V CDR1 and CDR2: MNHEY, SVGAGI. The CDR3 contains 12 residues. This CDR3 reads CASTKSQDGYTF. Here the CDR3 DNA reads TGTGCCAGCACCAAGTCCCAGGATGGCTACACCTTC.

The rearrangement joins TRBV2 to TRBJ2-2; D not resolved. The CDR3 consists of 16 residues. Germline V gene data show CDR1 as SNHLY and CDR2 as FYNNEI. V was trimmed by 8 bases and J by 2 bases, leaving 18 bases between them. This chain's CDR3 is CASVFLSVENTGELFF. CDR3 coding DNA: TGTGCCAGCGTTTTTTTGTCGGTAGAAAACACCGGGGAGCTGTTTTTT.

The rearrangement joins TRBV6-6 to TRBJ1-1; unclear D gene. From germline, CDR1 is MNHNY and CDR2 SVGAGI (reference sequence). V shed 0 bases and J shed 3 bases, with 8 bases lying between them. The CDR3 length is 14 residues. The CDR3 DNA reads TGTGCCAGCAGTTACTCTGTCGGAGACACTGAAGCTTTCTTT. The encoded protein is CASSYSVGDTEAFF.

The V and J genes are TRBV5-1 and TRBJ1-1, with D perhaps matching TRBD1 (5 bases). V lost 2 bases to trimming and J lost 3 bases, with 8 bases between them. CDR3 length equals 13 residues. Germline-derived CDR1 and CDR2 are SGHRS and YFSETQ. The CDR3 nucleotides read TGCGCCAGCAGCTTTGACAGCTACACTGAAGCTTTCTTT. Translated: CASSFDSYTEAFF.

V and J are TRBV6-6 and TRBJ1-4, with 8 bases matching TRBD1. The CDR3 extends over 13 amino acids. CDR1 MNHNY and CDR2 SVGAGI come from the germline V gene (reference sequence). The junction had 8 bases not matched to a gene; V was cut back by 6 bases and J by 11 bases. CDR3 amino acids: CASSPDRGGKLFF. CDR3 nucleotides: TGTGCCAGCAGCCCAGACAGGGGCGGCAAACTGTTTTTT.

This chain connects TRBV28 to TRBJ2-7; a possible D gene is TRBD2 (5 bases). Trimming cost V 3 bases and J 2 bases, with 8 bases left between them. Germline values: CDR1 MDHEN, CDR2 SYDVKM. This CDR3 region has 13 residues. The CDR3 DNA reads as TGTGCCAGCAGTTTTCCCGGGGCCTACGAGCAGTACTTC. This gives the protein CASSFPGAYEQYF.

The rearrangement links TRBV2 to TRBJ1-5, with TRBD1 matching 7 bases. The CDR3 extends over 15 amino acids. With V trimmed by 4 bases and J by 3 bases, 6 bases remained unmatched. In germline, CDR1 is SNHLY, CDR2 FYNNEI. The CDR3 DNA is TGTGCCAGCAGTGCCCCGGGACAGCACAATCAGCCCCAGCATTTT. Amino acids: CASSAPGQHNQPQHF.

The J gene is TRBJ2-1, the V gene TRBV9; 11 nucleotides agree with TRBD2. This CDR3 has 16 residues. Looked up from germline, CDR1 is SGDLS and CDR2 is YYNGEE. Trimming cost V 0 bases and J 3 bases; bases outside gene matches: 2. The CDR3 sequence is CASSVATSGNYNEQFF. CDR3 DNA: TGTGCCAGCAGCGTAGCGACTAGCGGGAACTACAATGAGCAGTTCTTC.

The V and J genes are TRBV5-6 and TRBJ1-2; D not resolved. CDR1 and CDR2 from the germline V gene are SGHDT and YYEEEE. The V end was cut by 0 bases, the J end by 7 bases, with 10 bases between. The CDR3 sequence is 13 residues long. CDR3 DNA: TGTGCCAGCAGCTTGGCCATGGGAGGTGGCTACACCTTC. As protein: CASSLAMGGGYTF.

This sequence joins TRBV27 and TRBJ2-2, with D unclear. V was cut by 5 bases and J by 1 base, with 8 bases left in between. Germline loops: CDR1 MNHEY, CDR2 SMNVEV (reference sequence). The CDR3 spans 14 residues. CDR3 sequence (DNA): TGTGCCAGCAGTCCAAACAGGAACACCGGGGAGCTGTTTTTT. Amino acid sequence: CASSPNRNTGELFF.

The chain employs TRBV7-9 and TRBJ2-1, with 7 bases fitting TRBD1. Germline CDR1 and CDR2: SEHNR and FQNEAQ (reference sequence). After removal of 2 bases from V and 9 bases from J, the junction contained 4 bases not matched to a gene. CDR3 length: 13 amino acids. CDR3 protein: CASSLPTGVEQFF. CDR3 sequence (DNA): TGTGCCAGCAGCTTACCCACAGGGGTTGAGCAGTTCTTC.

CDR3 region: CASRAGTGVYEQYF. DNA of the CDR3: TGTGCCAGCAGGGCCGGGACAGGGGTCTACGAGCAGTACTTC. The rearrangement links TRBV5-8 to TRBJ2-7; 10 bases fit TRBD1. J lost 3 bases, V lost 5 bases, and 5 bases had no gene match. Germline V gives CDR1 SGHTS, CDR2 YDEGEE. The CDR3 extends over 14 amino acids.

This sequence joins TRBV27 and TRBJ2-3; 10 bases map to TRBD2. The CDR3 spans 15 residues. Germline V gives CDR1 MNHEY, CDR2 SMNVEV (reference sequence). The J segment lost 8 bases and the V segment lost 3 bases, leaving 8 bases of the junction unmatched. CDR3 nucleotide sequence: TGTGCCAGCAGTTTGGACCCTAGCGGGAGAGGTACGCAGTATTTT. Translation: CASSLDPSGRGTQYF.

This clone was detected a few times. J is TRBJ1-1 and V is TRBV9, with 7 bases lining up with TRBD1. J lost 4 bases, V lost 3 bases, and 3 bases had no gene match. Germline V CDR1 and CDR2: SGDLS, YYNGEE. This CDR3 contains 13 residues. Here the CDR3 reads CASSAGTATEAFF. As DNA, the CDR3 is TGTGCCAGCAGCGCGGGGACAGCCACTGAAGCTTTCTTT. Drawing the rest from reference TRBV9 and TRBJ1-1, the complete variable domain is DSGVTQTPKHLITATGQRVTLRCSPRSGDLSVYWYQQSLDQGLQFLIQYYNGEERAKGNILERFSAQQFPDLHSELNLSSLELGDSALYFCASSAGTATEAFFGQGTRLTVV.

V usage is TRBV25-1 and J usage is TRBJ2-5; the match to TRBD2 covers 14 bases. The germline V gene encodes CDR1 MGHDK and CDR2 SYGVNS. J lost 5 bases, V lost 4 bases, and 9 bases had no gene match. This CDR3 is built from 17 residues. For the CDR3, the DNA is TGTGCCAGCAGTGCGGGACTAGCGGGAGTAATGGGGGAGACCCAGTACTTC. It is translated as CASSAGLAGVMGETQYF.

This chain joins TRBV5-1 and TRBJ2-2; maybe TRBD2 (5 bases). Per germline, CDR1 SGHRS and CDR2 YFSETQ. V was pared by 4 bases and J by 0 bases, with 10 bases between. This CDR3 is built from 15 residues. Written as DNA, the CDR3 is TGCGCCAGCAGCAACACTAGAACGAACACCGGGGAGCTGTTTTTT. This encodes CASSNTRTNTGELFF.